These 16 T cell receptor beta chains came from one sample sequenced in a study of human T cells and chemical hapten exposure. The time point denotes: patch test 1, 2 weeks after DPC sensitization. Treatment given: therapeutic diphenylcyclopropenone sensitization with weekly scalp DPC. TCRdb re-called the RACE reads with MiXCR, one entry per CDR3 protein. The sample records fewer than 150,000 distinct CDR3 sequences, about 13% being singletons. Here the sequenced sample was whole blood, taken in connection with sensitization to the hapten diphenylcyclopropenone (DPC). The receptors derive from a man aged 18 to 35 with alopecia areata. Some clones in this sample may be carry-over from other donors' samples.

This clonotype was observed a handful of times. The chain carries TRBV6-1 and TRBJ2-7; 7 bases are shared with TRBD1. CDR3 size: 12 residues. Unmatched junction bases numbered 5, after V lost 9 bases and J lost 3 bases. Germline V gene data show CDR1 as MNHNS and CDR2 as SASEGT. CDR3 sequence reads: CASNGDSYEQYF. In nucleotides, the CDR3 is TGTGCCAGTAATGGGGACAGCTACGAGCAGTACTTC.

This clonotype has at least ten counts. The chain couples TRBV6-2 or TRBV6-3 to TRBJ2-7; D not resolved. CDR3 length equals 11 residues. V shed 0 bases and J shed 7 bases, with 4 bases lying between them. Germline CDR1 is MNHEY and CDR2 is SVGEGT. The CDR3, as DNA: TGTGCCAGCAGTTACTCGGGGGAGCAGTACTTC. Translating gives CASSYSGEQYF.

The rearrangement uses TRBV20-1 and TRBJ2-7, with 9 bases that match TRBD1. CDR1 DFQATT and CDR2 SNEGSKA come from the germline V gene (reference sequence). Germline trimming cut 0 bases from V and 5 bases from J; bases unmatched to any gene: 8. The CDR3 spans 15 residues. The CDR3 DNA reads as TGCAGTGCTAGAGATCCAACAGGGGGCGTCCACGAGCAGTACTTC. The encoded protein is CSARDPTGGVHEQYF.

This clonotype was seen repeatedly, ten times or more. This CDR3 reads CASSLQGAGNQPQHF. The CDR3 DNA reads as TGTGCCAGCAGTCTCCAGGGGGCTGGCAATCAGCCCCAGCATTTT. V and J are TRBV12-3 or TRBV12-4 and TRBJ1-5; 8 nucleotides match TRBD1. There are 15 residues in the CDR3. Trimming removed 5 bases from V and 2 bases from J; junction bases left unmatched: 5.

This clonotype was seen repeatedly, ten times or more. The chain links TRBV13 to TRBJ2-6; the D gene is possibly TRBD2 (5 bases). Germline V CDR1 and CDR2: PRHDT, FYEKMQ (reference sequence). The V gene lost 1 base and the J gene lost 4 bases, with 8 bases spanning the gap. The CDR3 covers 15 residues. CDR3 sequence reads: CASSLAGSGANVLTF. CDR3 nucleotides: TGTGCCAGCAGCTTAGCGGGATCCGGGGCCAACGTCCTGACTTTC.

V is TRBV14 and J is TRBJ2-4; the D gene is possibly TRBD2 (6 bases). Trimming removed 0 bases at V and 0 bases at J, with 12 bases between. There are 17 residues in the CDR3. The germline V gene encodes CDR1 SGHDN and CDR2 FVKESK. CDR3 sequence (DNA): TGTGCCAGCAGCCAAGATGAAGGCGGGGAAGCCAAAAACATTCAGTACTTC. Its translation is CASSQDEGGEAKNIQYF.

This clonotype has just a few counts. This rearrangement joins TRBV28 to TRBJ1-2; 8 nucleotides align to TRBD1. The V gene's germline CDR1 is MDHEN and CDR2 SYDVKM. This CDR3 has 13 amino acids. V shed 6 bases, J shed 4 bases, and the junction held 4 bases outside the gene matches. The CDR3 DNA is TGTGCCAGCAGATTTACAGGGGGCTATGGCTACACCTTC. Translating it yields CASRFTGGYGYTF.

This clonotype was detected many times. The V gene is TRBV11-2, the J gene TRBJ1-1; D is uncertain. The CDR3 runs 14 residues. Deletions cut 5 bases from V and 1 base from J, with 11 bases between. Per the germline V gene, CDR1 is SGHAT and CDR2 is FQNNGV. The CDR3 DNA sequence: TGTGCCAGCAGCCCCTTCGCTAGGAACACTGAAGCTTTCTTT. Translated: CASSPFARNTEAFF. The entire variable domain, with the rest obtained from reference TRBV11-2 and TRBJ1-1, is as follows: EAGVAQSPRYKIIEKRQSVAFWCNPISGHATLYWYQQILGQGPKLLIQFQNNGVVDDSQLPKDRFSAERLKGVDSTLKIQPAKLEDSAVYLCASSPFARNTEAFFGQGTRLTVV.

This clonotype was seen a handful of times. One junction end does not reproduce the germline sequence, and a read error may be involved. The V call is TRBV11-2, the J call TRBJ2-5; possible D gene TRBD2, 6 bases. This CDR3 spans 14 amino acids. Germline CDR1 SGHAT, CDR2 FQNNGV. The CDR3: CASSLDATSGGIDF. The CDR3 nucleotides are TGTGCCAGCAGCTTAGACGCGACTAGTGGAGGGATAGACTTC. The variable domain in full, completed from reference TRBV11-2 and TRBJ2-5, reads EAGVAQSPRYKIIEKRQSVAFWCNPISGHATLYWYQQILGQGPKLLIQFQNNGVVDDSQLPKDRFSAERLKGVDSTLKIQPAKLEDSAVYLCASSLDATSGGIDFGPGTRLLVL.

Remarks on this clonotype: At one end, the junction sequence differs from germline, possibly due to a read error. V and J are TRBV10-2 and TRBJ2-3; D is possibly TRBD1 (6 bases). The V gene's germline CDR1 is WSHSY and CDR2 SAAADI. The CDR3 loop spans 15 amino acids. CDR3 sequence reads: CASCERDNNTDTQYF. CDR3 nucleotides: TGCGCCAGCTGTGAACGGGACAATAACACAGATACGCAGTATTTT.

This sequence joins TRBV6-5 and TRBJ2-3, with TRBD1 identical over 8 bases. V lost 6 bases, J lost 6 bases, and 11 bases stayed unmatched. This CDR3 has 15 residues. CDR1 and CDR2 (germline): MNHEY, SVGAGI. The DNA for the CDR3 is TGTGCCAGCAGCCGACCGGGACAGGTTGGGGATACGCAGTATTTT. It yields the protein CASSRPGQVGDTQYF.

This clonotype has at least ten counts. The chain links TRBV14 to TRBJ2-5; the D is unclear. V gave up 3 bases and J gave up 0 bases, with 2 bases separating them. This CDR3 spans 12 amino acids. Germline assignment: CDR1 SGHDN and CDR2 FVKESK. The CDR3, as DNA: TGTGCCAGCAGCCACAACCAAGAGACCCAGTACTTC. Its protein is CASSHNQETQYF.

This clonotype has just a few counts. The rearrangement joins TRBV12-3 or TRBV12-4 to TRBJ2-1; tentatively, D is TRBD1 (7 bases). The germline V and J ends were trimmed by 6 bases and 7 bases, with 19 bases remaining between them. This CDR3 region has 15 residues. As DNA, the CDR3 is TGTGCCAGCAGCTTTGCAGGGGGGCGTTGGAATGAGCAGTTCTTC. It encodes CASSFAGGRWNEQFF.

There are many counts of this clonotype. V and J are TRBV7-6 and TRBJ2-7, with a weak D call TRBD2 (6 bases). Germline V gene data show CDR1 as SGHVS and CDR2 as FNYEAQ. Trimming left V 8 bases short and J 0 bases short, with 8 bases between. The CDR3 totals 12 residues. The CDR3 sequence: CASGRDSYEQYF. The CDR3 DNA reads TGTGCCAGCGGGCGGGACTCCTACGAGCAGTACTTC. Full variable domain (rest looked up from reference TRBV7-6 and TRBJ2-7): GAGVSQSPRYKVTKRGQDVALRCDPISGHVSLYWYRQALGQGPEFLTYFNYEAQQDKSGLPNDRFSAERPEGSISTLTIQRTEQRDSAMYRCASGRDSYEQYFGPGTRLTVT.

The CDR3, as DNA: TGTGCCAGCAGTGAGGGCCTCTCTGGGGCCAACGTCCTGACTTTC. Translated, it gives CASSEGLSGANVLTF. The rearrangement joins TRBV6-1 to TRBJ2-6; D unresolved. Germline V gene sequence: CDR1 MNHNS, CDR2 SASEGT. This CDR3 has 15 residues. V was pared by 3 bases and J by 0 bases, with 6 bases between.

V usage is TRBV7-9 and J usage is TRBJ2-3; 8 positions agree with TRBD2. Germline-derived CDR1 and CDR2 are SEHNR and FQNEAQ (reference sequence). The V gene end was trimmed by 5 bases and the J gene end by 0 bases; junction bases not matched to a gene: 10. The CDR3 runs to 17 residues. In DNA, the CDR3 is TGTGCCAGCAGCATACCTGTAGCGGGGCCTAGCACAGATACGCAGTATTTT. It yields the protein CASSIPVAGPSTDTQYF.